The next 12 T cell receptor beta chains were all read from a single sample in a study of T cells after posttransplantation cyclophosphamide. Profiled with immunoSEQ multiplex PCR; TCRdb holds only in-frame clones, not every one. The repertoire consists of fewer than 40,000 clones, none detected only once. The sequenced sample consisted of PBMCs. The receptors were sampled from a woman aged 45 to 65 in good health and a related stem cell transplant donor.

This clone has ten or more counts. The rearrangement links TRBV7-2 to TRBJ2-7; maybe TRBD1 (6 bases). V was trimmed by 0 bases and J by 0 bases, leaving 15 bases between them. CDR1 is SGHTA and CDR2 is FQGNSA in the germline V gene. The CDR3 length is 17 residues. The CDR3: CASSLATGQLSSYEQYF. As DNA, the CDR3 is TGTGCCAGCAGCTTAGCGACCGGACAGCTGAGCTCCTACGAGCAGTACTTC. Variable domain in full (rest from reference TRBV7-2 and TRBJ2-7): GAGVSQSPSNKVTEKGKDVELRCDPISGHTALYWYRQSLGQGLEFLIYFQGNSAPDKSGLPSDRFSAERTGGSVSTLTIQRTQQEDSAVYLCASSLATGQLSSYEQYFGPGTRLTVT.

This clone has ten or more counts. The CDR3 DNA reads as TGTGCCACCAGCACCGGCGGCCCCACTGGGGCCAACGTCCTGACTTTC. This gives the protein CATSTGGPTGANVLTF. The J gene is TRBJ2-6, the V gene TRBV15; D unclear. V lost 4 bases and J lost 2, with 12 bases in between. The V gene's germline CDR1 is LNHNV and CDR2 YYDKDF (reference sequence). The CDR3 runs to 16 residues.

The chain carries TRBV18 and TRBJ2-1, with 7 nucleotides matching TRBD1. The V gene's germline CDR1 is KGHSH and CDR2 LQKENI. Unmatched junction bases numbered 7, after V lost 2 bases and J lost 3 bases. The CDR3 contains 16 residues. The CDR3 DNA reads as TGTGCCAGCTCACCAGCCGACAGGGCCAACTACAATGAGCAGTTCTTC. Its protein is CASSPADRANYNEQFF.

Many counts were recorded for this clone. The chain employs TRBV6-1 and TRBJ2-3; 9 positions agree with TRBD2. This CDR3 is built from 16 residues. The junction had 5 bases not matched to a gene; V was cut back by 0 bases and J by 4 bases. CDR1 is MNHNS, CDR2 SASEGT, per germline. CDR3 coding DNA: TGTGCCAGCAGTGAAGCAGCGGGGGGAGGGGCAGATACGCAGTATTTT. It yields the protein CASSEAAGGGADTQYF.

This clone has a count of ten or more. The chain links TRBV5-6 to TRBJ2-5; maybe TRBD2 (5 bases). From germline, CDR1 is SGHDT and CDR2 YYEEEE. The V end lost 5 bases, the J end lost 5 bases, and 13 bases lay between the germline ends. There are 13 residues in the CDR3. Written as DNA, the CDR3 is TGTGCCAGCAGGGATGGAGGCACGGAGACCCAGTACTTC. Translating gives CASRDGGTETQYF.

The V gene is TRBV6-1, the J gene TRBJ1-5, with 7 bases matching TRBD1. This CDR3 region has 13 residues. The trim removed 4 bases at V and 6 bases at J, leaving 3 bases unmatched. The V gene's germline CDR1 is MNHNS and CDR2 SASEGT. The DNA for the CDR3 is TGTGCCAGCAGTGGCAGGGGGACTCAGCCCCAGCATTTT. Its translation: CASSGRGTQPQHF.

This clone was picked up many times. The V gene is TRBV2, the J gene TRBJ1-1; no clear D gene. The CDR3 consists of 13 residues. V lost 9 bases and J 0 bases, leaving 11 bases between the germline ends. Germline assignment: CDR1 SNHLY and CDR2 FYNNEI. CDR3 DNA sequence: TGTGCCAGATTAGAGAATATGAACACTGAAGCTTTCTTT. This translates into CARLENMNTEAFF.

This clone occurred many times. The chain employs TRBV19 and TRBJ2-7; TRBD1 is a possible D gene (6 bases). Trimming removed 6 bases at V and 5 bases at J, with 20 bases between. Germline V gene data show CDR1 as LNHDA and CDR2 as SQIVND (reference sequence). The CDR3 runs 15 residues. CDR3 region: CASSSRSGTQDEQYF. The CDR3 nucleotides are TGTGCCAGTAGCAGTCGATCCGGGACACAGGACGAGCAGTACTTC.

There are many counts of this clone. J is TRBJ2-3 and V is TRBV7-2, with a possible D match to TRBD2 (7 bases). The CDR3 contains 15 residues. V lost 5 bases to trimming and J lost 4 bases, with 16 bases between them. CDR1 and CDR2 from the germline V gene are SGHTA and FQGNSA. CDR3 residues: CASSALGGQSDTQYF. Written as DNA, the CDR3 is TGTGCCAGCAGCGCCCTGGGGGGGCAATCAGATACGCAGTATTTT.

This clone showed up many times. The rearrangement joins TRBV7-2 to TRBJ2-5; 11 bases map to TRBD1. The V gene end was trimmed by 5 bases and the J gene end by 9 bases; junction bases not matched to a gene: 11. Germline CDR1 reads SGHTA; CDR2 reads FQGNSA. The CDR3 sequence is 15 residues long. CDR3 amino acids: CASSLAPGQGAAQYF. As DNA, the CDR3 is TGTGCCAGCAGCCTTGCCCCAGGACAGGGGGCGGCCCAGTACTTC. Variable domain in full (rest from reference TRBV7-2 and TRBJ2-5): GAGVSQSPSNKVTEKGKDVELRCDPISGHTALYWYRQSLGQGLEFLIYFQGNSAPDKSGLPSDRFSAERTGGSVSTLTIQRTQQEDSAVYLCASSLAPGQGAAQYFGPGTRLLVL.

This clone was detected ten times or more. This specimen includes other DNA sequences encoding the same CDR3. The chain is built from TRBV25-1 and TRBJ1-1; 7 nucleotides match TRBD1. Germline CDR1 and CDR2: MGHDK and SYGVNS. V lost 10 bases to trimming and J lost 0 bases; unmatched junction nucleotides: 5. The CDR3 sequence is 13 residues long. The CDR3 DNA is TGTGCCACAAGACAGGGACTGAACACTGAAGCTTTCTTT. Translated: CATRQGLNTEAFF.

This clone was detected ten times or more. In DNA, the CDR3 is TGCGCCAGCAGCCAAGCAGTGAACACTGAAGCTTTCTTT. Its translation is CASSQAVNTEAFF. This rearrangement joins TRBV4-3 to TRBJ1-1; D is ambiguous. The CDR3 spans 13 residues. Germline CDR1 and CDR2: LGHNA and YSLEER. V was shortened by 1 base and J by 0 bases, with 3 bases between the two germline ends.